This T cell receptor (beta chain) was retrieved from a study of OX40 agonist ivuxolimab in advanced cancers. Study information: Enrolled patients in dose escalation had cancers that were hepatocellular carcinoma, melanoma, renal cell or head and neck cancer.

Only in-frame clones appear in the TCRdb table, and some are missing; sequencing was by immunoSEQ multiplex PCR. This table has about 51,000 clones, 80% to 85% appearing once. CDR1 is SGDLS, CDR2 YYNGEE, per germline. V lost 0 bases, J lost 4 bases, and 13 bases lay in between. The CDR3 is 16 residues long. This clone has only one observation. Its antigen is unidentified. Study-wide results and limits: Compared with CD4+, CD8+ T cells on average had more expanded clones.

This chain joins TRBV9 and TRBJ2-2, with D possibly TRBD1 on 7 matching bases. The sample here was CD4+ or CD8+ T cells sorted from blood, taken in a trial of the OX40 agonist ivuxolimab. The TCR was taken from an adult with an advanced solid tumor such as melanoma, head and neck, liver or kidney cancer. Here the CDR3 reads CASSVGQGEVTGELFF. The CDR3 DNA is TGTGCCAGCAGCGTAGGGCAGGGGGAGGTCACCGGGGAGCTGTTTTTT.